This T cell receptor beta chain was documented in a study of control samples from healthy donors and cancer patients. The method was immunoSEQ multiplex PCR; TCRdb's version includes in-frame clones alone and lacks a portion of them. The table lists about 40,000 clones, approximately 90% of them singletons, with around 3.6% in the top ten. The CDR3 consists of 17 residues. With 7 bases removed from V and 2 bases from J, the gap between germline ends came to 24 bases. Germline V gene sequence: CDR1 SGHRS, CDR2 YFSETQ. This receptor was taken from a woman aged 50 to 60 in good health. The specimen was blood. V and J are TRBV5-1 and TRBJ1-2; D gene uncertain. The CDR3 reads CASSSGWLTNSNYGYTF. The CDR3 DNA follows: TGCGCCAGCTCCTCCGGCTGGCTAACTAACTCAAACTATGGCTACACCTTC.